The rows below give T cell receptor beta chains drawn from one sample of a study of response to subunit inactivated influenza vaccine. MiXCR, applied by TCRdb to the RT-PCR reads, yields one record per CDR3 protein. Among roughly 500,000 distinct CDR3 sequences, 25% were seen once, and the ten largest hold over 1.5%. The sample consisted of CD4+ T cells sorted from PBMCs, taken roughly 5 days after vaccination. The receptors shown here come from a man aged 50 or older who received an inactivated influenza vaccine. CDR3s include the opening cysteine and the closing phenylalanine or tryptophan. The D gene is left open where the match is weak. Size values are once, few and many counts, or a class for expanded clones, and some rows have none.

clone_size	v_call	cdr3_length	d_call	j_call	cdr3_aa	cdr3_nt
-	TRBV4-3	16	-	TRBJ2-5	CASSQELSRGQETQYF	TGCGCCAGCAGCCAAGAACTGTCCAGGGGTCAAGAGACCCAGTACTTC
-	TRBV9	13	-	TRBJ2-1	CASSVADSQRQFF	TGTGCCAGCAGCGTAGCCGACTCCCAACGGCAGTTCTTC
-	TRBV20-1	14	TRBD2	TRBJ2-1	CSAQGLAGGNEQFF	TGCAGTGCCCAAGGACTAGCGGGGGGGAATGAGCAGTTCTTC
many	TRBV28	17	TRBD1	TRBJ2-2	CASSFGWTGTGAGELFF	TGTGCCAGCAGTTTTGGGTGGACCGGGACAGGAGCCGGGGAGCTGTTTTTT
many	TRBV4-3	12	-	TRBJ1-2	CASSKDRYGYTF	TGCGCCAGCAGTAAGGACCGATATGGCTACACCTTC
few	TRBV20-1	16	TRBD2	TRBJ2-7	CSAMGLAGRSSYEQYF	TGCAGTGCTATGGGACTAGCGGGACGCAGCTCCTACGAGCAGTACTTC
-	TRBV9	16	TRBD2	TRBJ2-1	CASSGRLAEKNNEQFF	TGTGCCAGCAGCGGACGACTAGCGGAAAAAAACAATGAGCAGTTCTTC
-	TRBV9	16	TRBD2	TRBJ2-5	CASSVGPSGSIETQYF	TGTGCCAGCAGCGTAGGGCCTAGCGGGAGCATAGAGACCCAGTACTTC
-	TRBV7-2	16	-	TRBJ2-3	CASSLVRGMGGDTQYF	TGTGCCAGCAGCTTAGTAAGGGGGATGGGCGGGGATACGCAGTATTTT
-	TRBV18	14	-	TRBJ2-7	CASSPGTPTYEQYF	TGTGCCAGCTCACCCGGGACACCGACCTACGAGCAGTACTTC
few	TRBV5-5	15	TRBD1	TRBJ2-7	CASSTTGQSSYEQYF	TGTGCCAGCAGCACGACAGGGCAAAGCTCCTACGAGCAGTACTTC
-	TRBV7-2	15	-	TRBJ1-5	CASSIGQSSNQPQHF	TGTGCCAGCAGCATTGGACAGTCTAGCAATCAGCCCCAGCATTTT
-	TRBV7-2	12	TRBD2	TRBJ2-3	CASRGGWNTQYF	TGTGCCAGCAGGGGGGGGTGGAATACGCAGTATTTT
-	TRBV2	13	-	TRBJ2-4	CASSEGRKNIQYF	TGTGCCAGCAGTGAAGGCCGTAAAAACATTCAGTACTTC
-	TRBV12-3/TRBV12-4	14	-	TRBJ1-1	CASSRGRGNTEAFF	TGTGCCAGCTCAAGGGGCAGGGGGAACACTGAAGCTTTCTTT
few	TRBV20-1	12	TRBD1	TRBJ2-7	CSAKWDRYEQYF	TGCAGTGCTAAATGGGACAGGTACGAGCAGTACTTC
-	TRBV7-6	15	TRBD2	TRBJ2-1	CASSLDGGALDEQFF	TGTGCCAGCAGCTTAGACGGGGGGGCCCTCGATGAGCAGTTCTTC
few	TRBV5-1	13	-	TRBJ2-1	CASTQVQGYEQFF	TGCGCCAGCACCCAAGTCCAAGGGTATGAGCAGTTCTTC
few	TRBV6-7	16	-	TRBJ2-1	CASSYLRKSSYNEQFF	TGTGCCAGCAGTTATTTGAGAAAAAGCTCCTACAATGAGCAGTTCTTC
-	TRBV19	16	-	TRBJ2-1	CASSIPAQFSYNEQFF	TGTGCCAGTAGTATCCCCGCGCAGTTCTCCTACAATGAGCAGTTCTTC
once	TRBV6-6	13	-	TRBJ2-7	CASSYSREYEQYF	TGTGCCAGCAGTTACTCGAGGGAGTACGAGCAGTACTTC
-	TRBV11-2	14	-	TRBJ2-5	CASSQRGHRETQYF	TGTGCCAGCAGCCAACGCGGACATAGAGAGACCCAGTACTTC
few	TRBV4-2	15	-	TRBJ2-2	CASSQVVGGTGELFF	TGTGCCAGCAGCCAAGTAGTTGGGGGTACCGGGGAGCTGTTTTTT
-	TRBV5-1	13	TRBD1	TRBJ2-1	CASSRQGENQQFF	TGCGCCAGCAGTCGACAGGGGGAAAATCAGCAGTTCTTC
few	TRBV7-9	13	TRBD2	TRBJ2-7	CASSDTSGYEQYF	TGTGCCAGCAGTGATACTAGCGGCTACGAGCAGTACTTC
medium-sized	TRBV7-9	11	-	TRBJ2-1	CASSVGPFQFF	TGTGCCAGCAGCGTGGGGCCCTTTCAGTTCTTC
few	TRBV5-1	15	TRBD1	TRBJ2-7	CASRRQGAGSDEQYF	TGCGCCAGCAGGCGACAGGGGGCTGGTTCTGACGAGCAGTACTTC
-	TRBV6-2/TRBV6-3	16	-	TRBJ1-1	CASSLPGRVADTEAFF	TGTGCCAGCAGTCTACCGGGGAGGGTCGCCGACACTGAAGCTTTCTTT
-	TRBV10-3	13	TRBD1	TRBJ2-3	CAISRDRVDTQYF	TGTGCCATCAGCCGGGACAGGGTGGATACGCAGTATTTT
-	TRBV30	16	-	TRBJ2-5	CAWSGRGDGRSETQYF	TGTGCCTGGAGTGGCCGAGGGGACGGAAGGTCGGAGACCCAGTACTTC
few	TRBV20-1	13	-	TRBJ1-1	CSARGGWNTEAFF	TGCAGTGCTAGGGGAGGGTGGAACACTGAAGCTTTCTTT
-	TRBV6-2/TRBV6-3	15	TRBD1	TRBJ2-3	CASTGGQPVGDTQYF	TGTGCCAGCACAGGGGGACAGCCGGTTGGAGATACGCAGTATTTT
few	TRBV20-1	13	-	TRBJ1-4	CSARDRKGRKLFF	TGCAGTGCTAGAGATCGGAAGGGACGAAAACTGTTTTTT
few	TRBV28	15	-	TRBJ2-7	CASSFVRAATYEQYF	TGTGCCAGCAGTTTTGTCAGGGCGGCGACCTACGAGCAGTACTTC
-	TRBV4-2	15	-	TRBJ2-7	CASSQVGTSFHEQYF	TGTGCCAGCAGCCAAGTTGGAACTAGCTTCCACGAGCAGTACTTC
few	TRBV6-5	16	TRBD2	TRBJ2-7	CASSYSSSGRAEEQYF	TGTGCCAGCAGTTACTCGTCGAGCGGGAGGGCCGAAGAGCAGTACTTC
few	TRBV12-3/TRBV12-4	13	-	TRBJ1-1	CASSRYMNTEAFF	TGTGCCAGCAGTAGGTACATGAACACTGAAGCTTTCTTT
-	TRBV4-1	15	-	TRBJ2-5	CASSQGIVGQETQYF	TGCGCCAGCAGCCAAGGGATAGTAGGCCAAGAGACCCAGTACTTC
few	TRBV15	14	-	TRBJ2-1	CATSRVTGYNEQFF	TGTGCCACCAGCAGAGTTACAGGTTACAATGAGCAGTTCTTC
few	TRBV7-2	16	-	TRBJ2-7	CASSPRVGKKEYEQYF	TGTGCCAGCAGCCCCCGTGTGGGGAAAAAGGAGTACGAGCAGTACTTC
few	TRBV20-1	14	-	TRBJ2-7	CSARIIGAGPEQYF	TGCAGTGCTAGGATCATCGGGGCAGGCCCCGAGCAGTACTTC
-	TRBV18	16	TRBD2	TRBJ2-5	CASSPTLAGPAITQYF	TGTGCCAGCTCACCGACACTAGCGGGGCCAGCGATTACCCAGTACTTC
-	TRBV20-1	13	TRBD2	TRBJ2-7	CSTPRGGLYEQYF	TGCAGTACACCCCGGGGGGGGCTTTACGAGCAGTACTTC
few	TRBV6-1	17	TRBD1	TRBJ2-3	CASRRTGGRIITDTQYF	TGTGCCAGCAGGCGGACAGGGGGCAGGATCATCACAGATACGCAGTATTTT
-	TRBV7-3	13	-	TRBJ2-1	CASSLTHSDEQFF	TGTGCCAGCAGCTTAACTCATAGCGATGAGCAGTTCTTC
many	TRBV24-1	16	TRBD1	TRBJ2-5	CATSDPKTGGQETQYF	TGTGCCACCAGTGACCCTAAGACAGGGGGGCAAGAGACCCAGTACTTC